This entry describes one T cell receptor (beta chain). Its specificity is unknown. Only CD45RO-negative cells positively selected for CCR7 counted as naive CD8 cells, so terminally differentiated effector memory CD45RA+ cells were excluded. The data are from a study of shared clonotypes between healthy human individuals. The study's findings and limits: It was observed that 5% to 6% of naive CD4 clonotypes were shared across several donors.

Germline V CDR1 and CDR2: MNHEY, SMNVEV (reference sequence). After removal of 4 bases from V and 5 bases from J, the junction contained 12 bases not matched to a gene. This CDR3 is built from 17 residues. The table came from immunoSEQ multiplex PCR; TCRdb's copy has only in-frame clones and leaves some out. Here the sample spans hundreds of thousands of clones, about 98% being singletons. The chain recombines TRBV27 with TRBJ2-1, with TRBD1 matching 9 bases. The origin of this receptor is a man aged 30 to 45 in good health. Sequencing was carried out using naive CD8+ T cells sorted from blood. The CDR3 spells CASSSIDPGQGNNEQFF. CDR3 nucleotide sequence: TGTGCCAGCAGTTCAATTGACCCGGGACAGGGAAACAATGAGCAGTTCTTC.